The 10 T cell receptor beta chains below were found in one sample sequenced in a study of T cells after yellow fever vaccination (dated by TCRdb to the late 2010s). Library construction relied on 5' RACE. Sequencing was carried out with an Illumina NovaSeq 6000. TCRdb reprocessing: public reads trimmed at Q25 with fastp, clones called with MiXCR, in-frame beta chains kept. Here each entry gathers all rows of one CDR3 protein and keeps the most common genes and DNA. The sample data list 400,000 to 450,000 distinct CDR3 sequences, and around 19% of these were observed just once. The top ten constitute about a sixth of the sample. The treatment or condition label for this specimen denotes: live attenuated yellow fever vaccine strain. Sequenced here: PBMCs, sampled before the yellow fever booster vaccination. The receptors originated from a man between 18 and 35 years old who received the YFV17D yellow fever vaccine.

The V gene is TRBV7-2, the J gene TRBJ2-7; maybe TRBD1 (5 bases). V lost 1 base and J 0 bases, leaving 10 bases between the germline ends. Germline values: CDR1 SGHTA, CDR2 FQGNSA. The CDR3 totals 15 residues. DNA for the CDR3: TGTGCCAGCAGCTTAGTGGCAGGGCCCTCCTACGAGCAGTACTTC. Protein sequence: CASSLVAGPSYEQYF.

This clonotype was seen a few times. The chain recombines TRBV7-2 with TRBJ2-7, with TRBD1 identical over 10 bases. The trim removed 1 base at V and 8 bases at J, leaving 2 bases unmatched. The CDR3 runs 13 residues. Germline V gene sequence: CDR1 SGHTA, CDR2 FQGNSA. In DNA form, the CDR3 reads TGTGCCAGCAGCTTAGGGACAGGGGGTAAGCAGTACTTC. Residues: CASSLGTGGKQYF.

This clonotype was recorded a few times. The CDR3 region is CASSEDRVSGNTIYF. DNA for the CDR3: TGTGCCAGCAGCGAAGACAGGGTCTCTGGAAACACCATATATTTT. This chain links TRBV9 with TRBJ1-3, with 7 bases lining up with TRBD1. The CDR3 totals 15 residues. V lost 3 bases and J lost 0; bases outside the gene matches: 3. In germline, CDR1 is SGDLS, CDR2 YYNGEE.

The chain combines TRBV7-8 with TRBJ2-3; D call uncertain. CDR3 size: 14 residues. Between the trimmed V and J ends, which lost 1 base and 6 bases, there was a span of 11 bases. Germline loops: CDR1 SGHVS, CDR2 FQNEAQ. The CDR3 spells CASSLVLGPDTQYF. DNA of the CDR3: TGTGCCAGCAGCTTAGTTCTGGGTCCTGATACGCAGTATTTT.

This clonotype was observed a few times. This CDR3 reads CASSRQESSGNTIYF. In DNA, the CDR3 is TGTGCCAGCAGTCGACAGGAGAGCTCTGGAAACACCATATATTTT. This rearrangement joins TRBV6-1 to TRBJ1-3, with a tentative D call TRBD1 (6 bases). Germline V CDR1 and CDR2: MNHNS, SASEGT. The germline V and J ends were trimmed by 5 bases and 0 bases, with 11 bases remaining between them. This CDR3 region has 15 residues.

This clonotype showed up just a few times. The chain's CDR3 is CASSYPPKLFF. The CDR3 nucleotides are TGTGCCAGCAGTTACCCCCCAAAACTGTTTTTT. J is TRBJ1-4 and V is TRBV6-6; D unresolved. V lost 2 bases to trimming and J lost 10 bases, with 5 bases between them. The CDR3 totals 11 residues. Per the germline V gene, CDR1 is MNHNY and CDR2 is SVGAGI (reference sequence).

This clonotype was observed a few times. This rearrangement joins TRBV7-9 to TRBJ1-1; D is uncertain. The CDR3 contains 14 residues. The ends were cut back, 1 base at V and 4 bases at J, with 10 bases in the middle. Germline lookup yields CDR1 SEHNR and CDR2 FQNEAQ (reference sequence). The CDR3 spells CASSLVWGVTEAFF. CDR3 bases: TGTGCCAGCAGCTTAGTTTGGGGTGTCACTGAAGCTTTCTTT.

The chain joins TRBV21-1 to TRBJ2-7; no check of the table's D call, TRBD2, against the DNA was made. TRBV21-1 is shown as a pseudogene. The length of the CDR3 is 21 residues. CDR3: CASSKQRGRDGYIPSSYEQYV. Here the CDR3 DNA reads TGTGCCAGCAGCAAACAGAGAGGGAGGGACGGCTACATCCCTTCCTCCTACGAGCAGTACGTC.

This clonotype came up a few times. This chain connects TRBV6-2 or TRBV6-3 to TRBJ2-3, with TRBD1 as a possible D gene (7 bases). The CDR3 length is 16 residues. Deletions cut 8 bases from V and 1 base from J, with 19 bases between. Germline lookup yields CDR1 MNHEY and CDR2 SVGEGT. CDR3 nucleotide sequence: TGTGCCAGCTCTCCCGGATGGAGGGGGCGCACAGATACGCAGTATTTT. This sequence encodes CASSPGWRGRTDTQYF.

This clonotype turned up a few times. The V call is TRBV20-1, the J call TRBJ1-2, with D hard to call. Trimming removed 4 bases at V and 5 bases at J, with 14 bases between. Germline V gene lookup returns CDR1 DFQATT and CDR2 SNEGSKA (reference sequence). This CDR3 comprises 13 residues. The CDR3 reads CSATVSRRYGYTF. In DNA, the CDR3 is TGCAGTGCTACCGTTTCCCGGCGGTATGGCTACACCTTC.